Reported below is one T cell receptor beta chain. The authors' processing: It was from reference gene primer amplification that nucleated cell counts were estimated. Produced via immunoSEQ multiplex PCR; TCRdb's table is partial and in-frame only. That table is the source of V, J and clone size, and D and trimming were worked out from the DNA. The sample lists tens of thousands of clones, around nine tenths seen once, with 4.5% to 5.5% in the top ten. Germline-derived CDR1 and CDR2 are SGHAT and FQNNGV. V trimming: 5 bases; J trimming: 8 bases; junction bases outside the gene matches: 4. The CDR3 loop spans 14 amino acids. This sample is part of a study of blood T cell repertoires in COVID-19. Across the whole study: Acute and convalescent COVID-19 samples came from the United States, Italy and Spain. Sources were T cells, B-cell-depleted T cells, or PBMCs; the material itself was cDNA or gDNA.

The chain uses TRBV11-2 and TRBJ1-4, with TRBD1 identical over 11 bases. The receptor comes from a man between 45 and 60 years old with active or convalescent COVID-19. Sample: peripheral blood. DNA for the CDR3: TGTGCCAGCAGCCGGGACAGGGGGGGCGAAAAACTGTTTTTT. Residues: CASSRDRGGEKLFF.